This TCR beta chain stems from a study of cytomegalovirus exposure and HLA in healthy donors. PCR primers comprised 60 Vbeta and 13 Jbeta primers. Some clones are missing from TCRdb's copy, which holds only in-frame ones; the method was immunoSEQ multiplex PCR. The repertoire holds 150,000 to 200,000 clones, around three quarters seen once, with roughly 1.9% in the top ten. This clone appeared a few times. V lost 3 bases and J lost 0, with 11 bases in between. Germline V lookup: CDR1 LNHNV, CDR2 YYDKDF (reference sequence). This CDR3 is built from 15 residues. Sequences were obtained from PBMCs. The chain is built from TRBV15 and TRBJ2-5, with D maybe TRBD2 (6 bases). The TCR comes from a woman in her 30s in good health and CMV-seropositive. The CDR3 reads CATSRDYPHQETQYF. The CDR3, as DNA: TGTGCCACCAGCAGGGACTATCCACACCAAGAGACCCAGTACTTC. The whole variable domain, filled in from reference TRBV15 and TRBJ2-5, reads DAMVIQNPRYQVTQFGKPVTLSCSQTLNHNVMYWYQQKSSQAPKLLFHYYDKDFNNEADTPDNFQSRRPNTSFCFLDIRSPGLGDTAMYLCATSRDYPHQETQYFGPGTRLLVL.